The source of this TCR beta chain is a study of Ad26.COV2.S vaccination and SARS-CoV-2 variants. Study as a whole: Doses of Ad26.COV2.S were injected into muscle once or twice, 56 days apart. Regarding the study as a whole: Placebo recipients had lower spike-specific TCR breadth than vaccine recipients.

This sample's treatment: about 20 received Ad26.COV2.S at low or high dose, single or two shots; 5 received placebo; per-sample allocation not given. After the first vaccine or placebo injection, samples were drawn on day 63. The individual, an adult aged 18-55 years, was a donor in Boston. As regards this clone: Its antigen remains unknown.

The data were produced by immunoSEQ multiplex PCR, yet TCRdb's version contains in-frame clones alone and is incomplete. The profile shows 440,000 or so clones, roughly 91% of them singletons. Per germline, CDR1 MNHEY and CDR2 SVGEGT. The J segment lost 4 bases and the V segment lost 2 bases, leaving 8 bases of the junction unmatched. The CDR3 is made up of 17 amino acids. The sequencing used peripheral blood, collected in a trial of Ad26.COV2.S vaccine versus placebo. This receptor was taken from a person aged 18-65 years who received the Ad26.COV2.S COVID-19 vaccine or a placebo. V is TRBV6-2 or TRBV6-3 and J is TRBJ2-3, with 11 bases identical to TRBD2. The chain's CDR3 is CASSYQIAGGPSDTQYF. The CDR3 nucleotides read TGTGCCAGCAGTTACCAGATAGCGGGAGGGCCATCAGATACGCAGTATTTT.